The clone carrying this TCR beta chain was counted between two and nine times. Antigen: not known. The CDR3 runs to 15 residues. With 4 bases clipped from V and 11 bases from J, the junction kept 10 bases outside the gene matches. From germline, CDR1 is MGHRA and CDR2 YSYEKL. The source of the sample is a study of breast tumors, draining lymph nodes, adjacent tissues. TCRdb itself ran the multiplex PCR reads through MiXCR, one entry per CDR3 protein. The profile shows roughly 100,000 distinct CDR3 sequences, about 30% of them singletons. Axillary draining lymph nodes of breast cancer patients supplied the node samples. Study results and caveats: Data fit most tumor T cells coming from lymph node, expanding in tumor. Tumor and nontumor repertoires were significantly more similar in luminal-like than in basal-like breast cancer. Tumors had less TCR diversity than lymph nodes, more than nontumor tissue. That most tumor T cells come from lymph nodes remained unproven.

The clonotype originates from a female donor with breast cancer. Some clones in this sample may be carry-over from other donors' samples. The sequenced sample was axillary lymph node tissue. The chain has TRBV4-1 and TRBJ2-3; the match to TRBD2 covers 12 bases. CDR3 sequence reads: CASSRTSGTENEQYF. In DNA form, the CDR3 reads TGCGCCAGCAGCCGGACTAGCGGGACTGAGAATGAGCAGTATTTT.